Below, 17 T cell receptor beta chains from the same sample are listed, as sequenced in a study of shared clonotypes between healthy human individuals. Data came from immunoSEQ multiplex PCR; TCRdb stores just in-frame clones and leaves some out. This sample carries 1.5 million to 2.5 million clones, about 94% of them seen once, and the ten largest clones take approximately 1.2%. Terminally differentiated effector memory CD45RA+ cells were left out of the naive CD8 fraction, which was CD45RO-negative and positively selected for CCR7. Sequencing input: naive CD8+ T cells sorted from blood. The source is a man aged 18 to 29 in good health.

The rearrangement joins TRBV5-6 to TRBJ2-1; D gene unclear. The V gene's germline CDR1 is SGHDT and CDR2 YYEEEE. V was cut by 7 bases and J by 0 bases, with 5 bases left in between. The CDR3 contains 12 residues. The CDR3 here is CASHLSYNEQFF. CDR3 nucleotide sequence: TGTGCCAGCCACCTCTCCTACAATGAGCAGTTCTTC.

CDR3 in DNA: TGTGCCAGCAGTTTACCCCGGACAGGGTGGGGGTCTAGCACAGATACGCAGTATTTT. Its protein is CASSLPRTGWGSSTDTQYF. The chain carries TRBV28 and TRBJ2-3; 8 nucleotides align to TRBD1. Losses at the gene ends were 2 bases for V and 0 bases for J; bases not matched to a gene: 13. CDR1 is MDHEN and CDR2 is SYDVKM in the germline V gene. CDR3 length equals 19 residues.

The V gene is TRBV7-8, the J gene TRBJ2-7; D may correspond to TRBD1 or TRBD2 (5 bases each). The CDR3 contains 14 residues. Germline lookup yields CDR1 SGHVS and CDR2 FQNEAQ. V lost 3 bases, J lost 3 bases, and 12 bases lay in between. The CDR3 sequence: CASSFSGPSYEQYF. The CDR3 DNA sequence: TGTGCCAGCAGCTTCTCGGGACCAAGCTACGAGCAGTACTTC.

CDR3 loop: CASSSGLAGGPGELFF. CDR3 DNA: TGTGCCAGCAGCTCCGGACTAGCGGGAGGGCCCGGGGAGCTGTTTTTT. The gene calls are TRBV13 and TRBJ2-2; 15 positions agree with TRBD2. The CDR3 has 16 residues. J was trimmed by 6 bases and V by 4 bases; bases with no gene match: 3. Germline loops: CDR1 PRHDT, CDR2 FYEKMQ (reference sequence).

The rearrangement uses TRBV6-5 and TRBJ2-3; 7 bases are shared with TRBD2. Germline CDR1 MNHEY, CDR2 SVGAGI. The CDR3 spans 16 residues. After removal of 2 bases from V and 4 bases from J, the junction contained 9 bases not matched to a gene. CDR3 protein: CASSYMAGARPDTQYF. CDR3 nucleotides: TGTGCCAGCAGTTACATGGCGGGAGCCCGCCCAGATACGCAGTATTTT.

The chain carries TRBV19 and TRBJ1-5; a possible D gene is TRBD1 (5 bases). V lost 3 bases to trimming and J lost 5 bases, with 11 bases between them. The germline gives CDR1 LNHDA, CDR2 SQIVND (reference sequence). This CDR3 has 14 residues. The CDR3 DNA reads TGTGCCAGTAGTATGCAACGGGGGGATCAGCCCCAGCATTTT. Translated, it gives CASSMQRGDQPQHF.

CDR3 sequence reads: CASSLEAGGFTEAFF. CDR3 DNA sequence: TGTGCCAGCAGTCTAGAGGCAGGGGGCTTCACTGAAGCTTTCTTT. The chain recombines TRBV27 with TRBJ1-1; 8 bases are shared with TRBD1. With V trimmed by 5 bases and J by 4 bases, 9 bases remained unmatched. Germline V CDR1 and CDR2: MNHEY, SMNVEV (reference sequence). This CDR3 spans 15 amino acids.

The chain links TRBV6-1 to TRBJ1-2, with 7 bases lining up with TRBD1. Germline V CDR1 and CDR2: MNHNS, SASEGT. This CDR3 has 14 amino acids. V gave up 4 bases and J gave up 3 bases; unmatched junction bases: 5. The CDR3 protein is CASSVQGYDYGYTF. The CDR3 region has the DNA TGTGCCAGCAGTGTACAGGGGTACGACTATGGCTACACCTTC.

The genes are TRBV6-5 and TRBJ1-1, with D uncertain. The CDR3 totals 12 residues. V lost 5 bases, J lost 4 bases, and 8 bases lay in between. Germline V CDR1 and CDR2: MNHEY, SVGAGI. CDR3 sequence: CASSDTPTEAFF. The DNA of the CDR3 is TGTGCCAGCAGTGACACCCCCACTGAAGCTTTCTTT.

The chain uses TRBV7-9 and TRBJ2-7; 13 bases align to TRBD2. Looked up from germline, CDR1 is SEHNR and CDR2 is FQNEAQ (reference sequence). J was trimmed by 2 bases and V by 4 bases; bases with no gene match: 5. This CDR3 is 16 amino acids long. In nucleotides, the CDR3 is TGTGCCAGCAGCTCCACTAGCGGGAGGGACCCCTACGAGCAGTACTTC. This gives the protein CASSSTSGRDPYEQYF.

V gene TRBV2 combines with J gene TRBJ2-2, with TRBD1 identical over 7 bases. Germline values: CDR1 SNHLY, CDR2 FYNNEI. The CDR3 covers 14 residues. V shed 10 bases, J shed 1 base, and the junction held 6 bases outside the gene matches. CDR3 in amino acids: CATSGTENTGELFF. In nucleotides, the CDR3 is TGTGCCACGTCCGGGACAGAGAACACCGGGGAGCTGTTTTTT.

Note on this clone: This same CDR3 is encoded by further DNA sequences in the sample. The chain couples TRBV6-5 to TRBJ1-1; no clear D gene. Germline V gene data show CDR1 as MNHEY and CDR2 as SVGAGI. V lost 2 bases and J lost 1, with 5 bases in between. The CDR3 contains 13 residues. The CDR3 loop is CASSYTGNTEAFF. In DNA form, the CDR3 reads TGTGCCAGCAGTTACACTGGGAACACTGAAGCTTTCTTT.

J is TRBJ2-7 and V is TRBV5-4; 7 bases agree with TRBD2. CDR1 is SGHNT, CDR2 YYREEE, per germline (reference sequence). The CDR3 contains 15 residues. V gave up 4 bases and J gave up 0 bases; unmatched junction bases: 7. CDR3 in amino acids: CASSPRGGPSYEQYF. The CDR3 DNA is TGTGCCAGCAGCCCGAGGGGAGGGCCCTCCTACGAGCAGTACTTC. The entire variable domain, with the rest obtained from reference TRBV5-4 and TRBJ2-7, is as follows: ETGVTQSPTHLIKTRGQQVTLRCSSQSGHNTVSWYQQALGQGPQFIFQYYREEENGRGNFPPRFSGLQFPNYSSELNVNALELDDSALYLCASSPRGGPSYEQYFGPGTRLTVT.

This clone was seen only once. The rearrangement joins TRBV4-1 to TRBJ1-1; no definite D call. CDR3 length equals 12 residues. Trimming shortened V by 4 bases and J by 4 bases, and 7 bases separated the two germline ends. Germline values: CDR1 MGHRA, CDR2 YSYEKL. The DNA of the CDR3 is TGCGCCAGCAGCCCAGGACTCACTGAAGCTTTCTTT. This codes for CASSPGLTEAFF.

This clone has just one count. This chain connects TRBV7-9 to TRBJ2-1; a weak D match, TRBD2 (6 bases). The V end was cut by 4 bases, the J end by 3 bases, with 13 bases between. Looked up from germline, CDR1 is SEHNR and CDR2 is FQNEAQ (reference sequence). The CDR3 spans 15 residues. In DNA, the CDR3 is TGTGCCAGCAGCTACTCGGGACTTCTCTACAATGAGCAGTTCTTC. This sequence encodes CASSYSGLLYNEQFF.

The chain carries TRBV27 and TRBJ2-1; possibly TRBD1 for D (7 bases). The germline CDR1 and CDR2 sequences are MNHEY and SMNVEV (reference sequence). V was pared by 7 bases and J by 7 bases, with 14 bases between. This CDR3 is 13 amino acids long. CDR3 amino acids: CASISRGVNEQFF. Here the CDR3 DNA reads TGTGCCAGCATCTCCAGGGGGGTAAATGAGCAGTTCTTC.

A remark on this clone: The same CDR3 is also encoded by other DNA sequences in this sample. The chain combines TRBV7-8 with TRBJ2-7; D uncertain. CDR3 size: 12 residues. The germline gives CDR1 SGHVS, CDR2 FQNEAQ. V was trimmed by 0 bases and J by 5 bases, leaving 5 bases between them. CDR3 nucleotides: TGTGCCAGCAGCTTAGCTTCCCACGAGCAGTACTTC. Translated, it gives CASSLASHEQYF.